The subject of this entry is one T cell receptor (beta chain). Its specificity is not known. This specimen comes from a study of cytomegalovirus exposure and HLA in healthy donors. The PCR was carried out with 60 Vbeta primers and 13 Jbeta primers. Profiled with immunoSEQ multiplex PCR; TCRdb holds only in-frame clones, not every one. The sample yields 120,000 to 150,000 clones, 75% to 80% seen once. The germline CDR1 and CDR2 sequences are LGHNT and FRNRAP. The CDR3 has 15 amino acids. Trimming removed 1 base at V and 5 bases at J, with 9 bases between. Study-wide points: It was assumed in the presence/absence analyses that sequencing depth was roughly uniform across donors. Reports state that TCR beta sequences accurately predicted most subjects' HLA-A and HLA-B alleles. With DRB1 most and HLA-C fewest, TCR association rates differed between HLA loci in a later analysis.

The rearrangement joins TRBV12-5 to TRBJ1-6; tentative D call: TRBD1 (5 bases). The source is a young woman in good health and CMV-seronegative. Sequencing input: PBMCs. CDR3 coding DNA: TGTGCTAGTGGTTTGGGGCAGGGCGATAATTCACCCCTCCACTTT. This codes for CASGLGQGDNSPLHF.